This T cell receptor beta chain is from a study of shared clonotypes between healthy human individuals. At the level of the study: CD4 naive and memory got three plates each, CD8 naive two, CD8 memory one.

Sequencing was at deep level. Every immunoSEQ plate was one replicate of a subset's evenly spread DNA. Method: immunoSEQ multiplex PCR; TCRdb's copy keeps in-frame clones and lacks some. The sample has 550,000 to 600,000 clones, 95% to 98% seen once. Germline V CDR1 and CDR2: MNHEY, SMNVEV (reference sequence). The V gene lost 3 bases and the J gene lost 3 bases, with 9 bases spanning the gap. The CDR3 covers 13 residues. Positively selected for CCR7, the CD45RO-negative cells used as naive CD8 cells excluded terminally differentiated effector memory CD45RA+ cells. This sequence originates from a man aged 30 to 45 in good health. J is TRBJ2-7 and V is TRBV27; no clear D gene. Sequences were obtained from naive CD8+ T cells sorted from blood. The CDR3 DNA reads as TGTGCCAGCAGTTTTGGAGAGGACTACGAGCAGTACTTC. Its protein is CASSFGEDYEQYF.